The T cell receptor beta chain under discussion was sequenced for a study of regulatory T cells in long-lasting Graves disease. Time point noted: newly diagnosed GD, antithyroid drugs for less than 3 months. Making the TCR library involved RNA that had been extracted from PBMCs. CDR3 length: 15 residues. The germline gives CDR1 SGDLS, CDR2 YYNGEE. V shed 4 bases, J shed 9 bases, and the junction held 14 bases outside the gene matches. Through Arm-PCR of CDR3 regions and iRepertoire HTBI primers, TCR beta libraries were built. TCRdb passed the multiplex PCR reads through MiXCR, listing each CDR3 protein once. In the table there are roughly 420,000 distinct CDR3 sequences, 12% to 15% of which are singletons. At least ten counts were recorded for this clonotype. The same data also went into a second study, on T cells in Graves' hyperthyroidism and ophthalmopathy.

The chain carries TRBV9 and TRBJ2-7; 9 bases map to TRBD2. The receptor comes from a woman aged 45-65 years with Graves disease. Source: peripheral blood mononuclear cells (PBMCs), taken at new diagnosis, from a patient treated with antithyroid drugs. CDR3 region: CASSPRGIAGVRQYF. CDR3 DNA sequence: TGTGCCAGCAGCCCCCGGGGGATAGCGGGAGTTCGGCAGTACTTC.